One sample yielded the 4 T cell receptor beta chains listed below, sequenced in a study of T-cell memory formation after mild COVID-19. TCRdb re-analysed the 5' RACE reads in MiXCR, keeping a single row per CDR3 protein. This sample has around 370,000 distinct CDR3 sequences, with about 21% found just once. Sequencing input: PBMCs or a T cell subset sorted from them (not recorded which). These receptors all stem from an adult woman who had mild COVID-19 (a few samples of this study predate the infection). Cell type and time point are not known.

This clonotype came up many times. The J gene is TRBJ2-7, the V gene TRBV7-2; the match to TRBD2 covers 10 bases. With V trimmed by 5 bases and J by 4 bases, 5 bases remained unmatched. Looked up from germline, CDR1 is SGHTA and CDR2 is FQGNSA. There are 14 residues in the CDR3. DNA for the CDR3: TGTGCCAGCAGCCAGCTAGCGGGAGCTTACGAGCAGTACTTC. As protein: CASSQLAGAYEQYF. The variable domain in full, with the rest retrieved from reference TRBV7-2 and TRBJ2-7, is GAGVSQSPSNKVTEKGKDVELRCDPISGHTALYWYRQSLGQGLEFLIYFQGNSAPDKSGLPSDRFSAERTGGSVSTLTIQRTQQEDSAVYLCASSQLAGAYEQYFGPGTRLTVT.

This clonotype was counted at least ten times. This chain links TRBV7-8 with TRBJ1-4, with D possibly being TRBD1 (6 bases). V lost 5 bases to trimming and J lost 2 bases, with 9 bases between them. CDR3 length: 14 residues. CDR1 is SGHVS, CDR2 FQNEAQ, per germline. The CDR3 coding sequence is TGTGCCAGCAGCCGGGGGCGGACTAATGAAAAACTGTTTTTT. Translating it yields CASSRGRTNEKLFF.

This clonotype has only a few counts. The J gene is TRBJ1-2, the V gene TRBV6-5; D unclear. The CDR3 is 14 residues long. V lost 3 bases to trimming and J lost 8 bases, with 16 bases between them. Germline V lookup: CDR1 MNHEY, CDR2 SVGAGI. The CDR3 sequence: CASSYLSSTGGYTF. The CDR3 DNA is TGTGCCAGCAGTTATCTCTCGTCGACGGGGGGCTACACCTTC.

This clonotype has only a few counts. V gene TRBV7-9 combines with J gene TRBJ2-2; no reliable D call. V was cut by 2 bases and J by 6 bases, with 10 bases left in between. The CDR3 length is 14 residues. Per germline, CDR1 SEHNR and CDR2 FQNEAQ (reference sequence). The CDR3 spells CASSLLYAAGELFF. The CDR3 bases are TGTGCCAGCAGCTTATTGTACGCCGCCGGGGAGCTGTTTTTT.